The clone carrying this TCR beta chain was counted between two and nine times. The antigen remains undetermined. Sequenced by immunoSEQ multiplex PCR; TCRdb stores in-frame clones only, minus some. The table lists tens of thousands of clones, 89% of them singletons, with 2.2% in the top ten. This record belongs to a study of T cell responses to AZD1222 COVID-19 vaccine. Notes on the study in general: No day 14 peak samples; only post-peak repertoires were characterized. Spike-wide vaccine-associated CD4 TCRs dominated at 160-218 and 743-854.

This CDR3 is 14 amino acids long. Trimming cost V 3 bases and J 5 bases, with 11 bases left between them. Germline CDR1 reads SGHTA; CDR2 reads FQGNSA. The genes are TRBV7-2 and TRBJ2-4; possible D gene TRBD2, 5 bases. This clonotype was sampled from an adult in good health. The input for sequencing was peripheral blood, taken on day 0 of AZD1222 vaccination. The CDR3 sequence is CASSLEAWENIQYF. CDR3 DNA sequence: TGTGCCAGCAGCTTGGAGGCCTGGGAAAACATTCAGTACTTC.